The next 11 T cell receptor beta chains were all read from a single sample in a study of lung T cells in sarcoidosis with Löfgren's syndrome. From the reads, TCRdb called clonotypes with MiXCR, one entry per CDR3 protein. The repertoire includes several thousand distinct CDR3 sequences, around 21% of them detected once, and around 25% sits in the top ten. Sample: CD4+ T cells from bronchoalveolar lavage fluid. The source of these receptors is a human donor with sarcoidosis (Löfgren's syndrome or another form), or a control subject (not recorded which).

In the case of this clonotype: One base away lies a much larger clone, so this may be a sequencing read error. The chain uses TRBV9 and TRBJ2-2, with TRBD2 identical over 14 bases. This CDR3 is built from 19 residues. The germline gives CDR1 SGDLS, CDR2 YYNGEE. CDR3 DNA sequence: TGTGCCAGCAGCGTAGCTACAAGGGGGACTAGCGGGGGCACCGAGGAGCTGTTTTTT. This encodes CASSVATRGTSGGTEELFF.

As concerns this clonotype: This may come from a read error, since a much larger clone is one base off. V is TRBV6-5 and J is TRBJ1-3, with D possibly TRBD1 on 6 matching bases. V was cut by 7 bases and J by 0 bases, with 16 bases left in between. Germline V gene lookup returns CDR1 MNHEY and CDR2 SVGAGI. The CDR3 extends over 16 amino acids. The CDR3 reads CASTLDPGVSGNTIYF. The CDR3 nucleotides are TGTGCCAGCACCCTGGACCCAGGGGTCTCTGGAAACACCATATATTTT.

The sample holds many counts of this clonotype. CDR3: CASRQGISNQPQHF. CDR3 DNA: TGTGCCAGCAGGCAGGGGATAAGCAATCAGCCCCAGCATTTT. The gene calls are TRBV2 and TRBJ1-5, with D tentatively TRBD1 (6 bases). The CDR3 has 14 amino acids. Trimming cost V 6 bases and J 1 base, with 10 bases left between them. The germline V gene encodes CDR1 SNHLY and CDR2 FYNNEI. The whole variable domain, remainder taken from reference TRBV2 and TRBJ1-5, is EPEVTQTPSHQVTQMGQEVILRCVPISNHLYFYWYRQILGQKVEFLVSFYNNEISEKSEIFDDQFSVERPDGSNFTLKIRSTKLEDSAMYFCASRQGISNQPQHFGDGTRLSIL.

Turning to this clonotype: One base away lies a much larger clone, so this may be a sequencing read error. Since no conserved phenylalanine or tryptophan closes the CDR3, a read error is the likely cause. This chain joins TRBV7-9 and TRBJ2-5; D not resolved. This CDR3 is built from 12 residues. Trimming cost V 3 bases and J 3 bases, with 5 bases left between them. Germline loops: CDR1 SEHNR, CDR2 FQNEAQ (reference sequence). In DNA, the CDR3 is TGTGCCAGCAGCTTCTCGAAAGAGACCCAGTACCTC. Its protein is CASSFSKETQYL.

Only one count was recorded for this clonotype. Given a much more abundant clone one base away, this may be a read error. V and J are TRBV5-4 and TRBJ2-3, with 7 positions matching TRBD2. CDR1 is SGHNT and CDR2 is YYREEE in the germline V gene (reference sequence). The CDR3 totals 15 residues. DNA for the CDR3: TGTGCCAGCAGCTTGTCTAGCGGACCCACAGGTACGCAGTATTTT. Its protein product is CASSLSSGPTGTQYF.

With respect to this clonotype: Mismatch with germline at one junction end may stem from a read error. The rearrangement links TRBV10-3 to TRBJ1-1, with TRBD1 matching 7 bases. The CDR3 contains 15 residues. Germline V gene lookup returns CDR1 ENHRY and CDR2 SYGVKD. CDR3 bases: TGTGCCATCAATGGACAGGCTGCGATGAACGCTGAAGCTTTCTTT. It yields the protein CAINGQAAMNAEAFF.

This clonotype was counted many times. CDR3 DNA: TGTGCCACCAGCAGAGATCGCTACCAGTACAATGAGCAGTTCTTC. This gives the protein CATSRDRYQYNEQFF. This sequence joins TRBV15 and TRBJ2-1; D gene ambiguous. The V end was cut by 0 bases, the J end by 4 bases, with 10 bases between. There are 15 residues in the CDR3. Germline lookup yields CDR1 LNHNV and CDR2 YYDKDF (reference sequence).

The sample holds many counts of this clonotype. The genes are TRBV7-9 and TRBJ1-1; a possible D gene is TRBD1 (5 bases). CDR3 length equals 14 residues. The germline CDR1 and CDR2 sequences are SEHNR and FQNEAQ (reference sequence). The V and J ends lost 2 bases and 5 bases respectively, with 12 bases between them. CDR3: CASSLNRGGTEAFF. CDR3 bases: TGTGCCAGCAGCTTAAATAGGGGCGGGACTGAAGCTTTCTTT.

This clonotype counts as medium-sized (0.01 to 0.1%). This is likely a read error, given that the CDR3 carries no conserved phenylalanine or tryptophan at its end. No DNA is shown, since the ends of the CDR3 on it are uncertain; the CDR3 is the one TCRdb lists. The chain employs TRBV25-1 and TRBJ2-7; TRBD1, as called in the table, went unchecked against the DNA. CDR1 is MGHDK and CDR2 is SYGVNS in the germline V gene. The CDR3 length is 10 residues, termini included. The CDR3 sequence: CASSPIGQGI.

Comment on this clonotype: A much larger clone differs by one base, so this may be a read error. The rearrangement joins TRBV6-1 to TRBJ1-5; maybe TRBD1 (6 bases). CDR1 and CDR2 from the germline V gene are MNHNS and SASEGT. The CDR3 has 16 amino acids. V lost 3 bases to trimming and J lost 7 bases, with 19 bases between them. CDR3 DNA: TGTGCCAGCAGTGACCCTAGGACAGCGTCACAGCAGCCCCAGCATTTT. Protein sequence: CASSDPRTASQQPQHF.

In this sample, this clonotype is medium-sized. The V and J genes are TRBV7-2 and TRBJ1-5; D is ambiguous. Germline-derived CDR1 and CDR2 are SGHTA and FQGNSA. V was cut by 0 bases and J by 7 bases, with 7 bases left in between. This CDR3 is built from 13 residues. The CDR3 here is CASSLAPRQPQHF. CDR3 nucleotide sequence: TGTGCCAGCAGCTTAGCCCCACGACAGCCCCAGCATTTT.